Listed below are T cell receptor beta chains from one sample, sequenced in a study of blood T cells in healthy people across ages. MiXCR, applied by TCRdb to the 5' RACE reads, yields one record per CDR3 protein. In the table there are over 1,200,000 distinct CDR3 sequences, approximately 59% of which are singletons. The sequenced sample consisted of blood. Every receptor here comes from a man in his late teens or twenties in good health. Both conserved end residues are part of each CDR3. The D gene is left open where the match is weak. The size of a clone is reported for some rows only, either as once, few or many, or as a class for expanded clones.

DNA | CDR3 | size | V | D | J
TGCGCCAGCAGCCCATGGACAGAGAGCACAGATACGCAGTATTTT | CASSPWTESTDTQYF | few | TRBV5-1 | . | TRBJ2-3
TGTGCCAGCAGCACCAAAGGGGCACAAAGTTTGCGGGATCAGCCCCAGCATTTT | CASSTKGAQSLRDQPQHF | . | TRBV7-2 | . | TRBJ1-5
TGTGCCAGCAGCTTAGTTCCCTTTGACGAGCAGTACTTC | CASSLVPFDEQYF | few | TRBV7-9 | . | TRBJ2-7
TGCGCCAGCAGCCAAGGATGGACTAGTGAGCAGTACTTC | CASSQGWTSEQYF | few | TRBV4-1 | TRBD2 | TRBJ2-7
TGTGCCATCAGTGAGCGAACAGCTAGCTACGAGCAGTACTTC | CAISERTASYEQYF | few | TRBV10-3 | . | TRBJ2-7
TGTGCCAGCAGCCAAGCCAGGGTTGGAGAAAAACTGTTTTTT | CASSQARVGEKLFF | . | TRBV14 | . | TRBJ1-4
TGTGCCAGCAGTTTCGGGCCGGGACTAGCGGTCTCTGGGGCCAACGTCCTGACTTTC | CASSFGPGLAVSGANVLTF | few | TRBV12-3/TRBV12-4 | TRBD2 | TRBJ2-6
TGCAGCGTGAGGACAGGCCGCAACTACGAGCAGTACTTC | CSVRTGRNYEQYF | . | TRBV29-1 | TRBD1 | TRBJ2-7
TGCGCCAGCAGCCCCCCCGGCGAGATGGGGTATGGCTACACCTTC | CASSPPGEMGYGYTF | once | TRBV4-3 | . | TRBJ1-2
TGTGCCAGTCGGAGCGGGTCCTCCTACGAGCAGTACTTC | CASRSGSSYEQYF | many | TRBV19 | . | TRBJ2-7
TGCGCCAGCAGCCAAGATTGGGGGGGAGAAGGTGAAAAACTGTTTTTT | CASSQDWGGEGEKLFF | once | TRBV4-3 | . | TRBJ1-4
TGCAGTGCCCTTAGGGGGGCTAGCAAAGAGCAGTACTTC | CSALRGASKEQYF | . | TRBV20-1 | . | TRBJ2-4
TGTGCCAGCAGTGACCCTTCTCGATTCTATGGAGACACCTTC | CASSDPSRFYGDTF | . | TRBV28 | . | TRBJ1-2
TGTGCCACCAGTGCGGGGACTAGCGTATACAATGAGCAGTTCTTC | CATSAGTSVYNEQFF | once | TRBV24-1 | TRBD2 | TRBJ2-1
TGTGCCAGCAGTTTTAATCAGGGCAATGAGCAGTTCTTC | CASSFNQGNEQFF | . | TRBV27 | . | TRBJ2-1
TGTGCCAGCAGTTACCGGGACAGCCCAACAGAATTCTACGAGCAGTACTTC | CASSYRDSPTEFYEQYF | . | TRBV27 | TRBD1 | TRBJ2-7
TGTGCCAGCAGTCCGTTTGCTGGGATCACTTACGAGCAGTACTTC | CASSPFAGITYEQYF | once | TRBV27 | . | TRBJ2-7
TGCGCCAGCAGCTGGGAGGCCGCCCCAACCTACGAGCAGTACTTC | CASSWEAAPTYEQYF | . | TRBV5-1 | . | TRBJ2-7
TGTGCCAGCCAACAAGCGGGAATCTCCTACGAGCAGTACTTC | CASQQAGISYEQYF | . | TRBV6-1 | TRBD2 | TRBJ2-7
TGCGCCAGCAGCTTTTTGGGAGGGGGCGCGGAAGATACGCAGTATTTT | CASSFLGGGAEDTQYF | . | TRBV5-1 | . | TRBJ2-3
TGTGCCAGCAGCGCCCAAGGGACAGGCTCCTACGAGCAGTACTTC | CASSAQGTGSYEQYF | . | TRBV9 | TRBD1 | TRBJ2-7
TGTGCCAGCAGTGCCCCGGGACAGCCGGAGGTGCAGTACTTC | CASSAPGQPEVQYF | . | TRBV12-3/TRBV12-4 | TRBD1 | TRBJ2-5
TGCGCCAGCAGCCAAGATAGTCAGGGGTCGGCCTCACCCCTCCACTTT | CASSQDSQGSASPLHF | . | TRBV4-1 | . | TRBJ1-6
TGTGCCAGCAGTTACGCCGGACAGAATGAAGCTTTCTTT | CASSYAGQNEAFF | . | TRBV6-5 | . | TRBJ1-1
TGCAGTGCTAGAGATTCAAGGGCAGGTTATAACTATGGCTACACCTTC | CSARDSRAGYNYGYTF | . | TRBV20-1 | . | TRBJ1-2
TGTGCCAGCAGAACGGGTGCAAACTATGGCTACACCTTC | CASRTGANYGYTF | . | TRBV12-3/TRBV12-4 | . | TRBJ1-2
TGCGCCAGCAGCCAGGGGGACAGGGGGGCTTCCTACGAGCAGTACTTC | CASSQGDRGASYEQYF | few | TRBV4-1 | TRBD1 | TRBJ2-7
TGTGCCAGCAGTTACGAACAGGGGGCGGGTACTGAAGCTTTCTTT | CASSYEQGAGTEAFF | . | TRBV6-5 | TRBD1 | TRBJ1-1
TGCGCCAGCAGCCAAGACCCCAATGAGCAGTTCTTC | CASSQDPNEQFF | many | TRBV4-1 | . | TRBJ2-1
TGTGCCAGCAGTTTACCTCAGGGAACTGAAGCTTTCTTT | CASSLPQGTEAFF | once | TRBV6-6 | . | TRBJ1-1
TGCAGTGCTATAACGCCAGTTGGGGTTGGAAAACTGTTTTTT | CSAITPVGVGKLFF | . | TRBV20-1 | . | TRBJ1-4
TGTGCCATCAGAGTCGAAAAACTGTTTTTT | CAIRVEKLFF | . | TRBV10-3 | . | TRBJ1-4
TGCAGTGCTAGAGATCGGAACCCGGGGGGCGGGAGTACCTACAATGAGCAGTTCTTC | CSARDRNPGGGSTYNEQFF | once | TRBV20-1 | . | TRBJ2-1
TGTGCCAGCAGTCGAACAGAAACATCCCAGGGGGGCTACACCTTC | CASSRTETSQGGYTF | . | TRBV12-3/TRBV12-4 | . | TRBJ1-2
TGTGCCACCAGCAGAGATCTGGGGGAGTTGGTGGAGACCCAGTACTTC | CATSRDLGELVETQYF | once | TRBV15 | . | TRBJ2-5
TGTGCCACCAGCAGAGAGCGGCCAGGGGAGACCTATGGCTACACCTTC | CATSRERPGETYGYTF | . | TRBV15 | . | TRBJ1-2
TGCAGTGCGACTGGGGACGGATATCAGCCCCAGCATTTT | CSATGDGYQPQHF | . | TRBV20-1 | . | TRBJ1-5
TGTGCCAGCAACCCGGACAGGGGGTTCGAAAAACTGTTTTTT | CASNPDRGFEKLFF | few | TRBV21-1 | . | TRBJ1-4
TGCAGTGCTAGAGATATGCTAGCGGGAGCCGGGACCTACAATGAGCAGTTCTTC | CSARDMLAGAGTYNEQFF | . | TRBV20-1 | TRBD2 | TRBJ2-1
TGTGCCAGCTCAGTACTCGGGAGCAAAAACATTCAGTACTTC | CASSVLGSKNIQYF | . | TRBV27 | . | TRBJ2-4
TGTGCCAGCAGCTTGGATAAGGGGGCGTTTGGCTACGAGCAGTACTTC | CASSLDKGAFGYEQYF | . | TRBV5-4 | TRBD1 | TRBJ2-7
TGTGCCAGCAGTGAGAGGGACAGTGGGTACGAGCAGTACTTC | CASSERDSGYEQYF | many | TRBV25-1 | TRBD1 | TRBJ2-7
TGTGCCAGCAGTGTATCTAGCGGAGACTACAATGAGCAGTTCTTC | CASSVSSGDYNEQFF | . | TRBV27 | TRBD2 | TRBJ2-1
TGTGCCAGCAGCTTAGATAGGGGGCCGGGAACTGAAGCTTTCTTT | CASSLDRGPGTEAFF | . | TRBV7-9 | TRBD1 | TRBJ1-1
TGTGCCAGCAGATCCCCTGGGGACTCCTACGAGCAGTACTTC | CASRSPGDSYEQYF | . | TRBV6-6 | . | TRBJ2-7
TGCAGCGTTGAAGGTGCGGGAGGGTGGAGCTCCTACAATGAGCAGTTCTTC | CSVEGAGGWSSYNEQFF | few | TRBV29-1 | TRBD2 | TRBJ2-1
TGTGCCAGCGGGACAAAGTATAATTCACCCCTCCACTTT | CASGTKYNSPLHF | . | TRBV28 | . | TRBJ1-6
TGCAGCGTTCGAAGCGGTACCTACGAGCAGTACTTC | CSVRSGTYEQYF | . | TRBV29-1 | . | TRBJ2-7
TGTGCCAGCAGTGTAGCTAGATCCGAAGAGACCCAGTACTTC | CASSVARSEETQYF | . | TRBV2 | . | TRBJ2-5
TGTGCCAGCAGCTTAGTCGGCGGGGGGGCCTATGAGCAGTTCTTC | CASSLVGGGAYEQFF | few | TRBV11-1 | TRBD2 | TRBJ2-1
TGTGCCAGCAGCCAAGTAATGGGGGGTGAGCAGTTCTTC | CASSQVMGGEQFF | . | TRBV4-2 | . | TRBJ2-1
TGTGCCAGCAGTGAAATCGGACTAGCGGAGTTCTTC | CASSEIGLAEFF | . | TRBV6-1 | TRBD2 | TRBJ2-1